This T cell receptor (beta chain) emerged from a study of cytotoxic CD8 clonotypes in ibrutinib-treated CLL. On the study more broadly: For this cohort, patients were 10 to 11 relapsed/refractory and under 16 treatment-naive, while under 18 were IGHV unmutated.

V was trimmed by 9 bases and J by 8 bases, leaving 23 bases between them. This CDR3 contains 15 residues. The germline CDR1 and CDR2 sequences are SNHLY and FYNNEI. The table came from immunoSEQ multiplex PCR; TCRdb's copy has only in-frame clones and leaves some out. The sample comprises 45,000 to 50,000 clones, approximately 50% of which are singletons, and about 31% rests with the top ten. The receptor was isolated from a human donor with chronic lymphocytic leukemia. This chain connects TRBV2 to TRBJ1-5; D is perhaps TRBD1 (6 bases). The material sequenced was PBMCs, taken after 12 months of ibrutinib treatment. The CDR3 nucleotides read TGTGCCAGGGGGGGGCGGGCGAACGGGAGGGAGCCCCAGCATTTT. Encoded protein: CARGGRANGREPQHF.